Below, 19 T cell receptor beta chains from the same sample are listed, as sequenced in a study of regulatory T cells in long-lasting Graves disease. Time point: persistent/refractory GD, antithyroid drugs over 5 years with positive TRAb. The authors made the TCR library using RNA they extracted from PBMCs. In building TCR beta libraries, iRepertoire HTBI primers were used together with Arm-PCR of CDR3 regions. TCRdb analysed the multiplex PCR reads with MiXCR anew, one entry per CDR3 protein. The sample includes 400,000 or so distinct CDR3 sequences, about 20% of them seen just once. This material consisted of peripheral blood mononuclear cells (PBMCs), taken when the disease was refractory, from a patient treated with antithyroid drugs. The receptors come from a female donor with Graves disease.

At least ten counts were recorded for this clonotype. This chain uses TRBV11-2 with TRBJ2-2, with a weak D call TRBD2 (6 bases). Per the germline V gene, CDR1 is SGHAT and CDR2 is FQNNGV. V gave up 1 base and J gave up 6 bases, with 9 bases separating them. The CDR3 is 14 residues long. CDR3: CASSLVGGPGELFF. CDR3 DNA sequence: TGTGCCAGCAGCTTAGTCGGGGGACCCGGGGAGCTGTTTTTT.

V and J are TRBV11-1 and TRBJ1-1; the D is unclear. Germline CDR1 and CDR2: SGHAT and FQDESV (reference sequence). The V gene lost 2 bases and the J gene lost 3 bases, with 4 bases spanning the gap. This CDR3 has 12 residues. CDR3: CASSLRHTEAFF. In nucleotides, the CDR3 is TGTGCCAGCAGCTTAAGGCACACTGAAGCTTTCTTT.

The V call is TRBV20-1, the J call TRBJ2-3; 10 positions agree with TRBD1. V lost 1 base and J lost 7; bases outside the gene matches: 2. Germline V lookup: CDR1 DFQATT, CDR2 SNEGSKA (reference sequence). This CDR3 spans 13 amino acids. The CDR3 DNA is TGCAGTGCTAGAGGGACAGGGGGGAATACGCAGTATTTT. It codes for CSARGTGGNTQYF.

This clonotype was seen only a few times. The gene calls are TRBV20-1 and TRBJ2-7; 10 positions agree with TRBD1. This CDR3 has 15 amino acids. Germline CDR1 is DFQATT and CDR2 is SNEGSKA (reference sequence). Losses at the gene ends were 1 base for V and 3 bases for J; bases not matched to a gene: 6. The CDR3 bases are TGCAGTGCTAGAGGCCCGGGACAGGGGAACTACGAGCAGTACTTC. Translation: CSARGPGQGNYEQYF.

The rearrangement joins TRBV5-1 to TRBJ1-2; D might be TRBD1 (6 bases). V was shortened by 6 bases and J by 7 bases, with 19 bases between the two germline ends. Germline V lookup: CDR1 SGHRS, CDR2 YFSETQ. This CDR3 contains 14 residues. CDR3 loop: CASNEGGGAAGYTF. In DNA form, the CDR3 reads TGCGCCAGCAATGAGGGAGGGGGGGCCGCTGGCTACACCTTC.

This clonotype occurred many times. This rearrangement joins TRBV30 to TRBJ1-1; D is perhaps TRBD1 (5 bases). CDR3 length equals 12 residues. V shed 4 bases and J shed 0 bases, with 6 bases lying between them. Germline V lookup: CDR1 GTSNPN, CDR2 SVGIG (reference sequence). CDR3 sequence reads: CAWTGMNTEAFF. The CDR3 DNA is TGTGCCTGGACAGGGATGAACACTGAAGCTTTCTTT.

The chain couples TRBV19 to TRBJ2-2; TRBD1 matches at 8 bases. The trim removed 9 bases at V and 2 bases at J, leaving 8 bases unmatched. This CDR3 has 15 amino acids. Germline lookup yields CDR1 LNHDA and CDR2 SQIVND (reference sequence). The CDR3 DNA reads as TGTGCCAGCAAAGAAACAGGGGGAAACACCGGGGAGCTGTTTTTT. This encodes CASKETGGNTGELFF.

This clonotype was counted at least ten times. The rearrangement joins TRBV28 to TRBJ2-7; D is possibly TRBD1 or TRBD2 (6 bases each). CDR1 and CDR2 from the germline V gene are MDHEN and SYDVKM. There are 17 residues in the CDR3. Trimming stripped 4 bases from V and 4 bases from J, with 23 bases between. DNA for the CDR3: TGTGCCAGCAGTTCCTCGATGAACAGGGAGGATCTTTACGAGCAGTACTTC. This gives the protein CASSSSMNREDLYEQYF.

This clonotype has more than one count but fewer than ten. V gene TRBV20-1 combines with J gene TRBJ2-7; D is unresolved. V lost 3 bases, J lost 1 base, and 10 bases lay in between. Germline V lookup: CDR1 DFQATT, CDR2 SNEGSKA (reference sequence). The CDR3 contains 13 residues. The CDR3 DNA sequence: TGCAGTGCTAGGAGCACGGTATCCTACGAGCAGTACTTC. Its protein is CSARSTVSYEQYF.

Worth noting for this clonotype: A much larger clone is a single base away; this may be a read error. The chain joins TRBV7-2 to TRBJ1-2; D uncertain. Trimming took off 1 base at V and 5 bases at J, with 11 bases between the two ends. Germline lookup yields CDR1 SGHTA and CDR2 FQGNSA. This CDR3 has 14 residues. CDR3: CASSLDDGTYGYTF. The CDR3 DNA follows: TGTGCCAGCAGCTTAGACGACGGCACTTATGGCTACACCTTC.

This clonotype was detected only a few times. This chain connects TRBV10-3 to TRBJ1-1; D is perhaps TRBD1 (5 bases). The germline V gene has CDR1 ENHRY and CDR2 SYGVKD. V gave up 4 bases and J gave up 0 bases, with 6 bases separating them. The CDR3 totals 13 residues. The CDR3 DNA is TGTGCCATCAGTGGAGGGGTGAACACTGAAGCTTTCTTT. Its translation is CAISGGVNTEAFF.

This clonotype came up a few times. The V call is TRBV7-2, the J call TRBJ2-7, with D possibly being TRBD2 (7 bases). Germline V gene lookup returns CDR1 SGHTA and CDR2 FQGNSA. Trimming removed 4 bases at V and 3 bases at J, with 16 bases between. This CDR3 is built from 15 residues. The chain's CDR3 is CASSSWGGAHYEQYF. CDR3 in DNA: TGTGCCAGCAGCTCCTGGGGGGGGGCCCACTACGAGCAGTACTTC.

The V and J genes are TRBV7-9 and TRBJ2-7, with 8 nucleotides matching TRBD1. The CDR3 covers 16 residues. The J segment lost 2 bases and the V segment lost 0 bases, leaving 6 bases of the junction unmatched. CDR1 is SEHNR and CDR2 is FQNEAQ in the germline V gene (reference sequence). The CDR3 sequence: CASSLARDRLTYEQYF. CDR3 nucleotides: TGTGCCAGCAGCTTAGCGCGGGACAGGTTGACCTACGAGCAGTACTTC.

This clonotype appeared a few times. The chain is built from TRBV7-2 and TRBJ1-1; no reliable D call. The germline V gene encodes CDR1 SGHTA and CDR2 FQGNSA. The CDR3 spans 15 residues. With 1 base removed from V and 2 bases from J, the gap between germline ends came to 11 bases. CDR3 nucleotide sequence: TGTGCCAGCAGCTTAGTATACAGAAGTAACACTGAAGCTTTCTTT. Residues: CASSLVYRSNTEAFF.

This clonotype was observed at least ten times. The chain joins TRBV7-2 to TRBJ2-5, with a possible D match to TRBD1 (6 bases). The CDR3 has 15 residues. The germline V gene has CDR1 SGHTA and CDR2 FQGNSA. The ends were cut back, 0 bases at V and 4 bases at J, with 12 bases in the middle. The CDR3 protein is CASSLAGLGAETQYF. CDR3 in DNA: TGTGCCAGCAGCTTAGCAGGATTGGGGGCAGAGACCCAGTACTTC.

In regard to this clonotype: The likely explanation is a read error, given a far larger clone one base away. V usage is TRBV6-2 or TRBV6-3 and J usage is TRBJ1-1; no clear D. This CDR3 spans 13 amino acids. CDR1 MNHEY and CDR2 SVGEGT come from the germline V gene. CDR3 coding DNA: TGTGCCGGCAGTTTAATGAGGGAAACTGAAGCTTTCTTT. This codes for CAGSLMRETEAFF.

This sequence joins TRBV6-5 and TRBJ2-7; D remains unclear. V was clipped by 0 bases and J by 2 bases, with 11 bases between them. There are 15 residues in the CDR3. The V gene's germline CDR1 is MNHEY and CDR2 SVGAGI. In DNA form, the CDR3 reads TGTGCCAGCAGTTACTCGGTAATCTGGGCCTACGAGCAGTACTTC. It is translated as CASSYSVIWAYEQYF.

In its sample, this clonotype was seen many times. The gene calls are TRBV20-1 and TRBJ1-5; TRBD1 matches at 8 bases. This CDR3 comprises 14 residues. The germline gives CDR1 DFQATT, CDR2 SNEGSKA (reference sequence). The V gene end was trimmed by 4 bases and the J gene end by 5 bases; junction bases not matched to a gene: 7. The CDR3 region has the DNA TGCAGTGCTAAGGCGACAGGGGTTTATCAGCCCCAGCATTTT. Its translation: CSAKATGVYQPQHF.

In the case of this clonotype: This may stem from a read error, because a much larger clone lies one nucleotide away. This chain links TRBV28 with TRBJ2-7; 7 bases align to TRBD2. Trimming took 5 bases from V and 4 from J; bases not matched to a gene: 11. This CDR3 has 15 residues. The germline V gene encodes CDR1 MDHEN and CDR2 SYDVKM. The CDR3 nucleotides are TGTGCCAGCAGTCCCCTGGCGCGGGAGAGGTACGAGCAGTACTTC. It translates to CASSPLARERYEQYF.